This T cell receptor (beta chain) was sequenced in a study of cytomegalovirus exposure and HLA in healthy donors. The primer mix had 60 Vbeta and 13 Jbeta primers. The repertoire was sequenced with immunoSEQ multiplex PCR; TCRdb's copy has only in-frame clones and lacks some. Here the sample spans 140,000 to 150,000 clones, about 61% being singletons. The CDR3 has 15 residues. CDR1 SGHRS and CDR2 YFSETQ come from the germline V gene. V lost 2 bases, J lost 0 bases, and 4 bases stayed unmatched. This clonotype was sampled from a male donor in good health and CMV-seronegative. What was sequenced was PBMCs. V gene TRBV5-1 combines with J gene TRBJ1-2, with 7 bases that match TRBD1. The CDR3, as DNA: TGCGCCAGCAGCTTCGAGACAGGGTCTAACTATGGCTACACCTTC. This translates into CASSFETGSNYGYTF.